The 21 T cell receptor beta chains below come from one sample, sequenced in a study of blood T cell repertoires in COVID-19. Measured with immunoSEQ multiplex PCR; TCRdb has only the in-frame clones, and not every one. The sample has over 20,000 clones; about 92% are singletons. Sequenced sample: peripheral blood. All receptors come from a human donor in a cohort sampled during active COVID-19.

The V gene is TRBV5-1, the J gene TRBJ2-2; D gene ambiguous. This CDR3 has 14 amino acids. Trimming took off 0 bases at V and 1 base at J, with 4 bases between the two ends. The germline gives CDR1 SGHRS, CDR2 YFSETQ. CDR3 nucleotide sequence: TGCGCCAGCAGCTTGGTTAAGAACACCGGGGAGCTGTTTTTT. Amino acids: CASSLVKNTGELFF.

The genes are TRBV6-1 and TRBJ2-3; D is possibly TRBD2 (5 bases). Germline loops: CDR1 MNHNS, CDR2 SASEGT. The V end lost 0 bases, the J end lost 3 bases, and 16 bases lay between the germline ends. The CDR3 sequence is 17 residues long. The CDR3 reads CASSEANLDPGTDTQYF. The CDR3 nucleotides are TGTGCCAGCAGTGAAGCCAACCTGGACCCGGGGACAGATACGCAGTATTTT.

CDR3 coding DNA: TGTGCCAGCAGTGAAAGGGGCGAGGAGCAGTTCTTC. Translated: CASSERGEEQFF. J is TRBJ2-1 and V is TRBV6-1; the D gene is possibly TRBD1 (5 bases). The CDR3 spans 12 residues. V gave up 2 bases and J gave up 10 bases, with 9 bases separating them. Germline values: CDR1 MNHNS, CDR2 SASEGT.

J is TRBJ1-6 and V is TRBV3-1 (or the pseudogene TRBV3-2); 9 nucleotides match TRBD1. This CDR3 spans 16 amino acids. Germline CDR1 reads LGHDT; CDR2 reads YNNKEL (reference sequence). V lost 4 bases and J lost 6; bases outside the gene matches: 7. The chain's CDR3 is CASSLRTGASNSPLHF. CDR3 nucleotides: TGTGCCAGCAGCCTGAGGACAGGGGCTAGTAATTCACCCCTCCACTTT.

The table lists this clone with a few counts. The chain joins TRBV2 to TRBJ2-7; TRBD1 aligns across 7 bases. V lost 4 bases, J lost 2 bases, and 2 bases stayed unmatched. Germline V gene lookup returns CDR1 SNHLY and CDR2 FYNNEI. The CDR3 has 13 residues. The CDR3 nucleotides are TGTGCCAGCAGTGTGGGACAGACCTACGAGCAGTACTTC. Protein product: CASSVGQTYEQYF.

This chain uses TRBV24-1 with TRBJ2-1; the match to TRBD2 covers 10 bases. V shed 3 bases, J shed 3 bases, and the junction held 7 bases outside the gene matches. The CDR3 extends over 17 amino acids. Per germline, CDR1 KGHDR and CDR2 SFDVKD. The CDR3 nucleotides read TGTGCCACCAGTGATCCGCTAGCGGGAGATAACTACAATGAGCAGTTCTTC. This codes for CATSDPLAGDNYNEQFF.

The rearrangement links TRBV6-6 to TRBJ2-5, with TRBD2 matching over 10 bases. V lost 5 bases and J lost 1; bases outside the gene matches: 10. Germline V CDR1 and CDR2: MNHNY, SVGAGI (reference sequence). This CDR3 comprises 17 residues. As DNA, the CDR3 is TGTGCCAGCAGTCAAAAACCTAGCGGGAGTTTCCAAGAGACCCAGTACTTC. Translating gives CASSQKPSGSFQETQYF.

This chain uses TRBV7-9 with TRBJ1-4; no clear D. Germline values: CDR1 SEHNR, CDR2 FQNEAQ (reference sequence). The CDR3 runs to 15 residues. Between the trimmed V and J ends, which lost 5 bases and 4 bases, there was a span of 14 bases. For the CDR3, the DNA is TGTGCCAGCAGCCTACCGAGGGCAATTAATGAAAAACTGTTTTTT. It is translated as CASSLPRAINEKLFF.

The chain is built from TRBV5-1 and TRBJ2-1, with D unresolved. Germline values: CDR1 SGHRS, CDR2 YFSETQ. V was cut by 0 bases and J by 5 bases, with 9 bases left in between. CDR3 size: 14 residues. Here the CDR3 reads CASSLGASNNEQFF. CDR3 bases: TGCGCCAGCAGCTTGGGGGCCAGCAACAATGAGCAGTTCTTC.

This chain connects TRBV7-9 to TRBJ2-5, with a weak D call TRBD2 (7 bases). V lost 5 bases, J lost 4 bases, and 23 bases lay in between. The CDR3 contains 17 residues. CDR1 and CDR2 (germline): SEHNR, FQNEAQ (reference sequence). The CDR3 spells CASSPSRVRGGAETQYF. The DNA for the CDR3 is TGTGCCAGCAGCCCTAGCCGGGTGCGAGGGGGGGCAGAGACCCAGTACTTC.

The chain has TRBV6-4 and TRBJ2-3; D gene ambiguous. The ends were cut back, 0 bases at V and 2 bases at J, with 9 bases in the middle. This CDR3 contains 15 residues. Germline lookup yields CDR1 MRHNA and CDR2 SNTAGT. The CDR3 here is CASSDSHSSTDTQYF. Written as DNA, the CDR3 is TGTGCCAGCAGTGACTCTCACAGTTCCACAGATACGCAGTATTTT.

The J gene is TRBJ2-7, the V gene TRBV7-9; 15 nucleotides agree with TRBD2. Unmatched junction bases numbered 13, after V lost 5 bases and J lost 2 bases. CDR3 length: 19 amino acids. The germline V gene has CDR1 SEHNR and CDR2 FQNEAQ (reference sequence). CDR3 loop: CASSPVIGTSGGTTYEQYF. The CDR3 DNA is TGTGCCAGCAGCCCCGTAATCGGGACTAGCGGGGGGACAACCTACGAGCAGTACTTC.

This chain uses TRBV2 with TRBJ2-7; weak D call: TRBD1 (5 bases). The CDR3 consists of 12 residues. The ends were cut back, 8 bases at V and 6 bases at J, with 14 bases in the middle. Germline lookup yields CDR1 SNHLY and CDR2 FYNNEI. In nucleotides, the CDR3 is TGTGCCAGCTGGGCCTCAGGGTTCGAGCAGTACTTC. As protein: CASWASGFEQYF. Supplemented by reference TRBV2 and TRBJ2-7, the full variable domain reads EPEVTQTPSHQVTQMGQEVILRCVPISNHLYFYWYRQILGQKVEFLVSFYNNEISEKSEIFDDQFSVERPDGSNFTLKIRSTKLEDSAMYFCASWASGFEQYFGPGTRLTVT.

The chain recombines TRBV28 with TRBJ1-2; TRBD1 is a possible D gene (6 bases). Trimming removed 7 bases from V and 2 bases from J, with 11 bases in between. CDR1 and CDR2 (germline): MDHEN, SYDVKM. The CDR3 consists of 13 residues. CDR3 amino acids: CASTPGDNYGYTF. The DNA of the CDR3 is TGTGCCAGCACGCCAGGGGACAACTATGGCTACACCTTC.

This chain joins TRBV14 and TRBJ1-2; D call uncertain. V lost 3 bases to trimming and J lost 3 bases, with 8 bases between them. The CDR3 runs to 13 residues. Per the germline V gene, CDR1 is SGHDN and CDR2 is FVKESK. CDR3 coding DNA: TGTGCCAGCAGCCAGGAGTACGACTATGGCTACACCTTC. It codes for CASSQEYDYGYTF.

V usage is TRBV19 and J usage is TRBJ1-5; maybe TRBD1 (5 bases). The CDR3 has 15 amino acids. V was cut by 6 bases and J by 3 bases, with 15 bases left in between. Germline V gives CDR1 LNHDA, CDR2 SQIVND (reference sequence). DNA of the CDR3: TGTGCCAGTAGGCAAGAGGGAGGGACCAATCAGCCCCAGCATTTT. Translated, it gives CASRQEGGTNQPQHF.

The chain is built from TRBV3-1 (or the pseudogene TRBV3-2) and TRBJ2-1; 11 nucleotides match TRBD2. The trim removed 0 bases at V and 6 bases at J, leaving 7 bases unmatched. There are 17 residues in the CDR3. CDR1 LGHDT and CDR2 YNNKEL come from the germline V gene (reference sequence). The CDR3 loop is CASSQDRGLAVLNEQFF. CDR3 DNA: TGTGCCAGCAGCCAAGATCGGGGACTAGCGGTTCTCAATGAGCAGTTCTTC.

The chain carries TRBV24-1 and TRBJ1-1, with 8 bases that match TRBD1. V gave up 3 bases and J gave up 7 bases; unmatched junction bases: 6. Germline assignment: CDR1 KGHDR and CDR2 SFDVKD. There are 14 residues in the CDR3. The CDR3, as DNA: TGTGCCACCAGTGATATCCTGGACAGGGTTGAAGCTTTCTTT. Its translation: CATSDILDRVEAFF.

The genes are TRBV7-9 and TRBJ2-1; 8 positions match TRBD2. Germline V CDR1 and CDR2: SEHNR, FQNEAQ (reference sequence). V lost 7 bases and J lost 3; bases outside the gene matches: 5. The CDR3 length is 14 residues. The CDR3 here is CASKRGGFYNEQFF. In DNA, the CDR3 is TGTGCCAGCAAACGGGGGGGATTCTACAATGAGCAGTTCTTC.

This CDR3 is CASSPQAGRRPFDYGYTF. The CDR3 bases are TGTGCCAGTAGTCCCCAAGCGGGCAGGCGACCGTTCGACTATGGCTACACCTTC. The rearrangement links TRBV19 to TRBJ1-2; no clear D gene. Germline V gives CDR1 LNHDA, CDR2 SQIVND (reference sequence). This CDR3 contains 18 residues. Trimming removed 5 bases from V and 3 bases from J, with 25 bases in between.

The chain combines TRBV4-2 with TRBJ2-7, with 8 bases fitting TRBD1. The CDR3 has 16 residues. Trimming removed 3 bases from V and 5 bases from J; junction bases left unmatched: 12. CDR1 and CDR2 from the germline V gene are LGHNA and YNFKEQ. The CDR3 bases are TGTGCCAGCAGCCAGCAGACAGGGGACCCGTCGGACGAGCAGTACTTC. Residues: CASSQQTGDPSDEQYF.